These T cell receptor beta chains were read from a single sample in a study of early T cells in non-severe SARS-CoV-2 infection. TCRdb passed the 5' RACE reads through MiXCR, listing each CDR3 protein once. The profile shows about 67,000 distinct CDR3 sequences, roughly 11% of them singletons. Sample: whole blood. Receptor source: an adult who was a healthcare worker with PCR-confirmed SARS-CoV-2 infection or an uninfected control (not recorded which). The CDR3 runs from the conserved cysteine through the conserved F or W. The D gene is left open where the match is weak. The size of a clone is reported for some rows only, either as once, few or many, or as a class for expanded clones.

clone size,D gene,CDR3 length,V gene,J gene,CDR3 DNA,CDR3 protein
-,TRBD1,18,TRBV7-2,TRBJ2-3,TGTGCCAGCAGCTTAGGTGGTTTTCGGACAGGATACACAGATACGCAGTATTTT,CASSLGGFRTGYTDTQYF
-,-,12,TRBV5-1,TRBJ2-1,TGCGCCAGCAGTCAAGAAAACAATGAGCAGTTCTTC,CASSQENNEQFF
-,-,13,TRBV9,TRBJ1-2,TGTGCCAGCAGCCCAGACCGGACCCATGGCTACACCTTC,CASSPDRTHGYTF
-,TRBD2,14,TRBV27,TRBJ2-1,TGTGCCAGCAGTCGATCGGGACTAGCGAATGAGCAGTTCTTC,CASSRSGLANEQFF
-,TRBD1,13,TRBV11-2,TRBJ2-4,TGTGCCAGCAGCCCTGTAGGGCAGGGGGATCAGTACTTC,CASSPVGQGDQYF
many,-,12,TRBV29-1,TRBJ2-2,TGCAGCGTTACAGTTGTTGGCGGGGAGCTGTTTTTT,CSVTVVGGELFF
many,-,14,TRBV7-9,TRBJ2-5,TGTGCCAGCAGCCTAGGGTTAGCGGCTCAGACCCAGTACTTC,CASSLGLAAQTQYF
few,-,12,TRBV29-1,TRBJ2-7,TGCAGCGGTTTCTTGGGTGAGCACGAGCAGTACTTC,CSGFLGEHEQYF
few,-,15,TRBV5-1,TRBJ1-2,TGCGCCAGCAGCTCTCGGGGGATGGAGCACTATGGCTACACCTTC,CASSSRGMEHYGYTF
many,-,12,TRBV29-1,TRBJ2-5,TGCAGCGTTGGGGACCAGGAGAAGACCCAGTACTTC,CSVGDQEKTQYF
-,TRBD1,15,TRBV28,TRBJ2-7,TGTGCCAGCAGGGGGGAGGGACAGGGGGACTACGAGCAGTACTTC,CASRGEGQGDYEQYF
-,-,12,TRBV5-1,TRBJ1-1,TGCGCCAGCGGACCGCGGGCTACTGAAGCTTTCTTT,CASGPRATEAFF
-,-,12,TRBV29-1,TRBJ2-1,TGCAGCGTTGAACGTCAGCACAATGAGCAGTTCTTC,CSVERQHNEQFF
many,-,16,TRBV7-9,TRBJ2-2,TGTGCCAGCAGCTTAGTATGGGACACCCGAACCGGGGAGCTGTTTTTT,CASSLVWDTRTGELFF
many,TRBD1,15,TRBV2,TRBJ1-6,TGTGCCAGCAGTTCCTCACAGGGGGGACTCTCACCCCTCCACTTT,CASSSSQGGLSPLHF
many,-,15,TRBV5-5,TRBJ2-3,TGTGCCAGCAGCTCGGACTCGACTAGCACAGATACGCAGTATTTT,CASSSDSTSTDTQYF
many,TRBD1,12,TRBV28,TRBJ2-7,TGTGCCAGCAAGGGACAGGTCTACGAGCAGTACTTC,CASKGQVYEQYF
-,-,11,TRBV29-1,TRBJ1-3,TGCAGCGTCGCTACTGGAAACACCATATATTTT,CSVATGNTIYF
-,-,15,TRBV28,TRBJ2-7,TGTGCCAGCAGTACCCTTGAGGGGATCATGCACGAGCAGTACTTC,CASSTLEGIMHEQYF
-,-,15,TRBV4-1,TRBJ2-7,TGCGCCAGCAGCCAAGATAGGGGGGCATACTACGAGCAGTACTTC,CASSQDRGAYYEQYF
many,TRBD2,16,TRBV5-1,TRBJ2-1,TGCGCCAGCAGCTTGGCTACGGGAGGGGTATCTAATGAGCAGTTCTTC,CASSLATGGVSNEQFF
-,-,14,TRBV6-5,TRBJ2-1,TGTGCCACCCAGTTTAGAGGTAGCCACAATGAGCAGTTCTTC,CATQFRGSHNEQFF
few,-,9,TRBV7-8,TRBJ1-1,TGTGCCAGCAGCAGGATCGCTTTCTTT,CASSRIAFF
many,-,14,TRBV3-1,TRBJ1-2,TGTGCCAGCAGCCCCTCGACAGCAAGCTATGGCTACACCTTC,CASSPSTASYGYTF
many,-,12,TRBV20-1,TRBJ1-2,TGCAGTGCGGCGATAACTAACTATGGCTACACCTTC,CSAAITNYGYTF
many,-,15,TRBV9,TRBJ2-7,TGTGCCAGCAGCGTAGGGGGGATAGCCGACTACGAGCAGTACTTC,CASSVGGIADYEQYF
many,-,14,TRBV6-5,TRBJ1-1,TGTGCCAGCAGTTACTACGAAGGCAACACTGAAGCTTTCTTT,CASSYYEGNTEAFF
-,-,15,TRBV6-1,TRBJ2-2,TGTGCCAGCAGACCTCTCGGGGTAACGGGCGGGGAGCTGTTTTTT,CASRPLGVTGGELFF
many,-,16,TRBV29-1,TRBJ1-2,TGCAGCGTTGAAGATCTAGCGGCGATCCCCTACTATGGCTACACCTTC,CSVEDLAAIPYYGYTF
many,-,17,TRBV10-3,TRBJ2-7,TGTGCCATCAGTGAGTCGATGGGCGAATTAAGCTCCTACGAGCAGTACTTC,CAISESMGELSSYEQYF
many,TRBD2,15,TRBV18,TRBJ2-1,TGTGCCAGCTCACTGCGGGGTAGCGGGTACAATGAGCAGTTCTTC,CASSLRGSGYNEQFF
-,TRBD1,14,TRBV6-5,TRBJ2-7,TGTGCCAGCAGTTACCGGGACAGGGTCTACGAGCAGTACTTC,CASSYRDRVYEQYF
-,-,15,TRBV30,TRBJ2-2,TGTGCCTGGAGGCGTAGTGCAGGGAACACCGGGGAGCTGTTTTTT,CAWRRSAGNTGELFF
-,TRBD2,15,TRBV29-1,TRBJ2-2,TGCAGCGCTGGGGTTGGACTAGCGGGAGCCGGGGAGCTGTTTTTT,CSAGVGLAGAGELFF
-,TRBD1,16,TRBV28,TRBJ2-7,TGTGCCAGCAGTTTTCTACAGGGGGCCCTCTCCTACGAGCAGTACTTC,CASSFLQGALSYEQYF
many,-,12,TRBV10-3,TRBJ2-3,TGTGCCATCAGTGGACAAGGGAATACGCAGTATTTT,CAISGQGNTQYF
few,-,11,TRBV20-1,TRBJ2-3,TGCAGTGCTGAGGACGGAGATACGCAGTATTTT,CSAEDGDTQYF
-,TRBD2,17,TRBV15,TRBJ2-7,TGTGCCACCAGCAGAGCGGGCGGCGGGAGACCACCCTACGAGCAGTACTTC,CATSRAGGGRPPYEQYF
many,TRBD1,14,TRBV12-3/TRBV12-4,TRBJ1-1,TGTGCCAGCAGCCAGACAGGGGATAATACTGAAGCTTTCTTT,CASSQTGDNTEAFF
-,-,14,TRBV3-1,TRBJ1-5,TGTGCCAGCAGTCCCGGGCCGAGGGATCAGCCCCAGCATTTT,CASSPGPRDQPQHF
many,-,19,TRBV21-1,TRBJ2-4,TGTGCCAGCAGCCTCCGGGGCAGTAAAAAAAAACTAGCCAAAAACATTCAGTACTTC,CASSLRGSKKKLAKNIQYF